Shown below are 6 T cell receptor beta chains from a single sample sequenced in a study of cytomegalovirus exposure and HLA in healthy donors. Primers for the PCR totalled 60 Vbeta and 13 Jbeta. Profiling relied on immunoSEQ multiplex PCR, and the TCRdb table lists in-frame clones only, not all of them. The table shows under 200,000 clones, with about 70% occurring only once. Sequencing was carried out using PBMCs. Receptors were obtained from a woman aged 40 to 50 in good health and CMV-seropositive.

This clone was found once. The chain combines TRBV28 with TRBJ2-7; D gene uncertain. Trimming removed 4 bases from V and 3 bases from J, with 4 bases in between. The CDR3 loop spans 11 amino acids. Germline V gene sequence: CDR1 MDHEN, CDR2 SYDVKM. The DNA for the CDR3 is TGTGCCAGCAGTTCGGTCTACGAGCAGTACTTC. Its protein product is CASSSVYEQYF.

In this sample, this clone turned up a few times. This sequence joins TRBV9 and TRBJ2-1; 15 bases are shared with TRBD2. V lost 3 bases and J lost 8; bases outside the gene matches: 6. This CDR3 spans 16 amino acids. CDR1 and CDR2 from the germline V gene are SGDLS and YYNGEE. CDR3 loop: CASSAGLAGGGDEQFF. Here the CDR3 DNA reads TGTGCCAGCAGCGCGGGACTAGCGGGGGGTGGGGATGAGCAGTTCTTC.

As to this clone: The germline gene is not matched at one end of the junction; a read error may be the cause. The chain couples TRBV4-3 to TRBJ1-2; D gene unclear. CDR1 LGHNA and CDR2 YSLEER come from the germline V gene. This CDR3 contains 14 residues. In DNA form, the CDR3 reads TGCGCCAGCAGCCAGTCCCTTCGCGGTCTCGGCTACCCCTTC. This sequence encodes CASSQSLRGLGYPF.

V is TRBV19 and J is TRBJ1-2; D possibly corresponds to TRBD1 (6 bases). Germline V gives CDR1 LNHDA, CDR2 SQIVND (reference sequence). V lost 6 bases and J 4 bases, leaving 15 bases between the germline ends. This CDR3 spans 14 amino acids. DNA of the CDR3: TGTGCCAGTAGCTGGACAGACGCCTTCTATGGCTACACCTTC. Translating gives CASSWTDAFYGYTF.

The chain recombines TRBV28 with TRBJ1-2; TRBD1 agrees at 7 bases. Trimming removed 7 bases from V and 7 bases from J; junction bases left unmatched: 6. Germline assignment: CDR1 MDHEN and CDR2 SYDVKM. The CDR3 length is 12 residues. The CDR3 here is CASKEAGGGYTF. As DNA, the CDR3 is TGTGCCAGCAAGGAGGCAGGGGGTGGCTACACCTTC.

The V gene is TRBV7-9, the J gene TRBJ1-1; 7 bases fit TRBD1. The CDR3 is made up of 15 amino acids. Per germline, CDR1 SEHNR and CDR2 FQNEAQ (reference sequence). The ends lost 4 bases at V and 0 bases at J; junction bases unmatched: 5. For the CDR3, the DNA is TGTGCCAGCAGCTCGAGACAGGGAATGAACACTGAAGCTTTCTTT. Translating it yields CASSSRQGMNTEAFF. The whole variable domain, filled in from reference TRBV7-9 and TRBJ1-1, reads DTGVSQNPRHKITKRGQNVTFRCDPISEHNRLYWYRQTLGQGPEFLTYFQNEAQLEKSRLLSDRFSAERPKGSFSTLEIQRTEQGDSAMYLCASSSRQGMNTEAFFGQGTRLTVV.